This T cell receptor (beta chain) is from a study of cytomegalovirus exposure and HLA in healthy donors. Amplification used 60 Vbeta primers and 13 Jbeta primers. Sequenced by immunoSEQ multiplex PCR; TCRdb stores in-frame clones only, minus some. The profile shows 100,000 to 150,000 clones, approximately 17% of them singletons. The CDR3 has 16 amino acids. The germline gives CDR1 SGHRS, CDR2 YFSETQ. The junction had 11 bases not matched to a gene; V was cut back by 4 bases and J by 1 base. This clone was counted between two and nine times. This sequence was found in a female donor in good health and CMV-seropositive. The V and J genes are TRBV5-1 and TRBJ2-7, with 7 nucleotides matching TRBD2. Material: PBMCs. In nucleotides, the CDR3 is TGCGCCAGCAGCCCGGGGGGAAACAGCGAGTCCTACGAGCAGTACTTC. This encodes CASSPGGNSESYEQYF.